These 29 T cell receptor beta chains originate from one sample sequenced in a study of T cells after somatic rescue of genetic block. Sequenced by immunoSEQ multiplex PCR; TCRdb stores in-frame clones only, minus some. Here the sample spans over 10,000 clones, around 70% being singletons. The sequenced material came from peripheral blood mononuclear cells (PBMCs). The receptors here all came from a boy aged 5 to 17.

V and J are TRBV13 and TRBJ2-2; no clear D gene. This CDR3 is built from 13 residues. The V end was cut by 6 bases, the J end by 3 bases, with 8 bases between. Germline V gives CDR1 PRHDT, CDR2 FYEKMQ (reference sequence). The CDR3 DNA reads TGTGCCAGCAGTTTCCAGGACACCGGGGAGCTGTTTTTT. Translation: CASSFQDTGELFF.

The V and J genes are TRBV2 and TRBJ2-2; no clear D gene. The germline V gene has CDR1 SNHLY and CDR2 FYNNEI. This CDR3 has 13 residues. Trimming left V 6 bases short and J 0 bases short, with 5 bases between. The DNA of the CDR3 is TGTGCCAGCAGGGGGACGAACACCGGGGAGCTGTTTTTT. It specifies CASRGTNTGELFF.

CDR3 bases: TGTGCCATCAGTGAGTCGATAGGTAGACAGGAGCAGTTCTTC. This encodes CAISESIGRQEQFF. The chain joins TRBV10-3 to TRBJ2-1; perhaps TRBD1 as D (5 bases). The CDR3 runs to 14 residues. Germline values: CDR1 ENHRY, CDR2 SYGVKD. The germline V and J ends were trimmed by 0 bases and 10 bases, with 13 bases remaining between them.

This clone was picked up a small number of times. The V and J genes are TRBV29-1 and TRBJ2-1, with 9 positions matching TRBD1. The CDR3 has 12 residues. V lost 6 bases and J lost 13; bases outside the gene matches: 10. The germline V gene encodes CDR1 SQVTM and CDR2 ANQGSEA. The CDR3 DNA reads as TGCAGCGTGGACAGGGGAGCCACCCCACAGTTCTTC. Amino acids: CSVDRGATPQFF.

The chain couples TRBV6-1 to TRBJ2-5, with TRBD2 matching over 12 bases. Germline V gives CDR1 MNHNS, CDR2 SASEGT. Trimming took 2 bases from V and 3 from J; bases not matched to a gene: 4. The CDR3 covers 16 residues. CDR3 DNA: TGTGCCAGCAGTGAATGGAGGACTAGCGGGGAAGAGACCCAGTACTTC. This gives the protein CASSEWRTSGEETQYF.

The chain is built from TRBV18 and TRBJ2-4; D is possibly TRBD1 (6 bases). CDR3 length equals 17 residues. With 1 base removed from V and 0 bases from J, the gap between germline ends came to 13 bases. Germline CDR1 KGHSH, CDR2 LQKENI. Here the CDR3 reads CASSPQGTFLAKNIQYF. DNA for the CDR3: TGTGCCAGCTCACCACAAGGGACATTCCTAGCCAAAAACATTCAGTACTTC.

This clone came up a few times. The chain uses TRBV4-2 and TRBJ2-7; D is possibly TRBD1 or TRBD2 (5 bases each). CDR1 LGHNA and CDR2 YNFKEQ come from the germline V gene. With 4 bases removed from V and 0 bases from J, the gap between germline ends came to 13 bases. This CDR3 spans 15 amino acids. The CDR3, as DNA: TGTGCCAGCAGCCCCGAATGGGACGGCTCCTACGAGCAGTACTTC. It encodes CASSPEWDGSYEQYF.

This rearrangement joins TRBV18 to TRBJ2-7, with 8 bases lining up with TRBD1. This CDR3 contains 16 residues. J lost 2 bases, V lost 2 bases, and 8 bases had no gene match. CDR1 is KGHSH and CDR2 is LQKENI in the germline V gene. The CDR3 region is CASSPWDRQITYEQYF. CDR3 bases: TGTGCCAGCTCACCATGGGACAGGCAGATCACCTACGAGCAGTACTTC.

The chain recombines TRBV9 with TRBJ1-2; 7 bases agree with TRBD1. CDR1 is SGDLS, CDR2 YYNGEE, per germline. V shed 1 base, J shed 2 bases, and the junction held 5 bases outside the gene matches. This CDR3 has 15 amino acids. The CDR3, as DNA: TGTGCCAGCAGCGTATGGGACAGCCGGAACTATGGCTACACCTTC. Protein sequence: CASSVWDSRNYGYTF.

The chain joins TRBV27 to TRBJ2-7, with TRBD1 matching 12 bases. There are 16 residues in the CDR3. Looked up from germline, CDR1 is MNHEY and CDR2 is SMNVEV (reference sequence). Trimming removed 5 bases from V and 4 bases from J; junction bases left unmatched: 9. CDR3 DNA sequence: TGTGCCAGCAGTCTCAGGGCGGGACAGGGGGCGTACGAGCAGTACTTC. This gives the protein CASSLRAGQGAYEQYF.

V gene TRBV2 combines with J gene TRBJ2-7; 8 positions agree with TRBD1. The CDR3 contains 15 residues. V lost 5 bases and J lost 3; bases outside the gene matches: 9. The germline gives CDR1 SNHLY, CDR2 FYNNEI. CDR3 nucleotides: TGTGCCAGCAGTCATTCCGGGACAGGAAACTACGAGCAGTACTTC. Residues: CASSHSGTGNYEQYF.

The V and J genes are TRBV4-2 and TRBJ1-4; 7 bases line up with TRBD1. With V trimmed by 5 bases and J by 3 bases, 3 bases remained unmatched. The V gene's germline CDR1 is LGHNA and CDR2 YNFKEQ. The CDR3 extends over 14 amino acids. CDR3 region: CASSVGQANEKLFF. DNA of the CDR3: TGTGCCAGCAGCGTTGGACAGGCTAATGAAAAACTGTTTTTT.

This rearrangement joins TRBV6-1 to TRBJ1-1; 8 bases map to TRBD1. CDR3 length equals 16 residues. Germline CDR1 and CDR2: MNHNS and SASEGT. V gave up 4 bases and J gave up 1 base; unmatched junction bases: 8. The CDR3 coding sequence is TGTGCCAGCAGTGGGGTGACAGGGGCGCGGAACACTGAAGCTTTCTTT. It codes for CASSGVTGARNTEAFF.

The chain employs TRBV25-1 and TRBJ1-2; 9 nucleotides line up with TRBD1. CDR3 length: 17 amino acids. The V gene end was trimmed by 1 base and the J gene end by 0 bases; junction bases not matched to a gene: 6. Looked up from germline, CDR1 is MGHDK and CDR2 is SYGVNS. DNA for the CDR3: TGTGCCAGCAGTGAATTCCACAGGGGGCCGGCTAACTATGGCTACACCTTC. Protein product: CASSEFHRGPANYGYTF.

The genes are TRBV9 and TRBJ2-5, with D perhaps TRBD2 (5 bases). The CDR3 loop spans 12 amino acids. Trimming left V 4 bases short and J 7 bases short, with 11 bases between. The V gene's germline CDR1 is SGDLS and CDR2 YYNGEE. For the CDR3, the DNA is TGTGCCAGCAGCAGGGAGCCGGGGACCCAGTACTTC. Residues: CASSREPGTQYF.

The rearrangement uses TRBV6-6 and TRBJ1-2; weak D call: TRBD1 (5 bases). The germline CDR1 and CDR2 sequences are MNHNY and SVGAGI (reference sequence). The CDR3 extends over 15 amino acids. With 2 bases removed from V and 0 bases from J, the gap between germline ends came to 10 bases. CDR3 region: CASSYVAGPNYGYTF. CDR3 coding DNA: TGTGCCAGCAGTTACGTGGCAGGGCCTAACTATGGCTACACCTTC.

The chain recombines TRBV30 with TRBJ2-2; TRBD1 is a possible D gene (6 bases). Trimming took off 1 base at V and 4 bases at J, with 7 bases between the two ends. From germline, CDR1 is GTSNPN and CDR2 SVGIG (reference sequence). This CDR3 comprises 13 residues. The CDR3, as DNA: TGTGCCTGGAGTGGGGGGCTCACCGGGGAGCTGTTTTTT. It encodes CAWSGGLTGELFF.

The J gene is TRBJ2-5, the V gene TRBV27; TRBD2 aligns across 9 bases. The J call may be faulty, since TRBJ2-7 better matches the DNA end. Germline CDR1 MNHEY, CDR2 SMNVEV (reference sequence). CDR3 size: 14 residues. CDR3 nucleotides: TGTGCCAGCAGGAGTAGCGGGAGACCCTACGAGCAGTACTTC. It yields the protein CASRSSGRPYEQYF.

V gene TRBV5-1 combines with J gene TRBJ2-3, with D possibly being TRBD2 (5 bases). The CDR3 runs 14 residues. V was pared by 0 bases and J by 7 bases, with 12 bases between. Germline assignment: CDR1 SGHRS and CDR2 YFSETQ. The CDR3 region has the DNA TGCGCCAGCAGCTTGGAAGGTGGAGGAAATACGCAGTATTTT. As protein: CASSLEGGGNTQYF.

This chain links TRBV7-8 with TRBJ1-5; the D is unclear. The germline CDR1 and CDR2 sequences are SGHVS and FQNEAQ. The CDR3 sequence is 19 residues long. V lost 1 base and J 6 bases, leaving 25 bases between the germline ends. For the CDR3, the DNA is TGTGCCAGCAGCTTAGGCAGGATCATCGGGCAGGAGGATGGTCAGCCCCAGCATTTT. This sequence encodes CASSLGRIIGQEDGQPQHF.

The chain combines TRBV7-7 with TRBJ1-6, with a possible D match to TRBD1 (6 bases). CDR1 and CDR2 (germline): SSHAT, FNYEAQ (reference sequence). The length of the CDR3 is 14 residues. V lost 3 bases to trimming and J lost 5 bases, with 8 bases between them. The CDR3 here is CASSFAGDNSPLHF. The CDR3 DNA reads as TGTGCCAGCAGCTTTGCAGGGGATAATTCACCCCTCCACTTT.

The chain uses TRBV21-1 and TRBJ2-5; the table's D call of TRBD2 was not tested on the DNA. TRBV21-1 is a documented pseudogene. The CDR3 is 15 residues long. CDR3 protein: CASSKGSGRTETQYF. CDR3 DNA: TGTGCCAGCAGCAAGGGTAGCGGGAGGACGGAGACCCAGTACTTC.

The rearrangement uses TRBV19 and TRBJ1-2; D not certain. Germline CDR1 is LNHDA and CDR2 is SQIVND (reference sequence). With 3 bases removed from V and 0 bases from J, the gap between germline ends came to 8 bases. CDR3 size: 14 residues. CDR3 region: CASSIGNSNYGYTF. CDR3 in DNA: TGTGCCAGTAGTATCGGAAATTCTAACTATGGCTACACCTTC. Variable domain in full (rest from reference TRBV19 and TRBJ1-2): DGGITQSPKYLFRKEGQNVTLSCEQNLNHDAMYWYRQDPGQGLRLIYYSQIVNDFQKGDIAEGYSVSREKKESFPLTVTSAQKNPTAFYLCASSIGNSNYGYTFGSGTRLTVV.

V is TRBV5-1 and J is TRBJ2-1; TRBD2 matches at 9 bases. Losses at the gene ends were 0 bases for V and 8 bases for J; bases not matched to a gene: 6. Germline CDR1 is SGHRS and CDR2 is YFSETQ. This CDR3 has 15 amino acids. The CDR3 DNA sequence: TGCGCCAGCAGCTTGGCTGCGGGAGGGCCTCATGAGCAGTTCTTC. Amino acids: CASSLAAGGPHEQFF.

This clone was seen a single time. The chain combines TRBV19 with TRBJ1-1; TRBD1 agrees at 9 bases. Per germline, CDR1 LNHDA and CDR2 SQIVND (reference sequence). The CDR3 consists of 18 residues. J was trimmed by 7 bases and V by 3 bases; bases with no gene match: 18. CDR3 bases: TGTGCCAGTAGTATCCTCCCACCCTCGCTCGACAGGGGGGGTGAAGCTTTCTTT. This codes for CASSILPPSLDRGGEAFF.

The gene calls are TRBV19 and TRBJ1-1; no firm D call. The V gene's germline CDR1 is LNHDA and CDR2 SQIVND (reference sequence). V shed 8 bases and J shed 0 bases, with 19 bases lying between them. This CDR3 region has 16 residues. The CDR3 nucleotides are TGTGCCAGTCACATCGTCGCGGGAGCCCTGAACACTGAAGCTTTCTTT. This sequence encodes CASHIVAGALNTEAFF.

The rearrangement joins TRBV27 to TRBJ1-1; TRBD1 agrees at 10 bases. Germline V gene sequence: CDR1 MNHEY, CDR2 SMNVEV (reference sequence). The ends lost 5 bases at V and 4 bases at J; junction bases unmatched: 7. The CDR3 sequence is 15 residues long. This CDR3 is CASSPWTGGGTEAFF. CDR3 in DNA: TGTGCCAGCAGTCCTTGGACAGGGGGAGGCACTGAAGCTTTCTTT.

The CDR3 DNA is TGTGCCAGCTCACCGCAACCACAGGGGGGCACTGAAGCTTTCTTT. It yields the protein CASSPQPQGGTEAFF. The chain carries TRBV18 and TRBJ1-1, with TRBD1 identical over 8 bases. J lost 4 bases, V lost 3 bases, and 7 bases had no gene match. From germline, CDR1 is KGHSH and CDR2 LQKENI. The CDR3 is 15 amino acids.

This clone has only one observation. This sequence joins TRBV28 and TRBJ1-2; D might be TRBD1 (5 bases). Trimming stripped 4 bases from V and 3 bases from J, with 12 bases between. The CDR3 contains 14 residues. Germline values: CDR1 MDHEN, CDR2 SYDVKM. The CDR3 loop is CASSYADTYYGYTF. CDR3 in DNA: TGTGCCAGCAGTTACGCGGACACTTACTATGGCTACACCTTC.